This T cell receptor (beta chain) was identified in a study of control samples from healthy donors and cancer patients (dated by TCRdb to the early 2020s). Trimming costs V 4 bases and J 2 bases, and their ends lie 12 bases apart. CDR1 and CDR2 are read off the germline V gene as SGHRS and YFSETQ. Its CDR3 holds 15 amino acids, cysteine through phenylalanine. CDR3 DNA only is kept here, 45 bases in frame from base 1. The protocol used for the library was the immunoSEQ multiplex PCR assay. Here the immuneACCESS table is served through TCRdb, limited to in-frame sequences with V and J called. Missing clones are a known gap in these copies; in checked studies unresolved V genes cover under half, and the rest lacks a known reason. This sample gives fewer than 80,000 clones in total; almost 90% of them show up just once. Of the sample, around 5.4% is held by the ten largest clones. Details on this clone: There is no known antigen for this receptor. Per-base qualities were not stored, and no clone one base away is much larger.

The receptor chain draws on TRBV5-1 and TRBJ1-4, with no reliable assignment of the D segment. This sequence originates from a man in his fifties or sixties with colorectal cancer. The sequenced material came from PBMCs. The CDR3 protein is CASSLLGGTNEKLFF. The DNA sequence follows: TGCGCCAGCAGCCTATTAGGAGGGACTAATGAAAAACTGTTTTTT.